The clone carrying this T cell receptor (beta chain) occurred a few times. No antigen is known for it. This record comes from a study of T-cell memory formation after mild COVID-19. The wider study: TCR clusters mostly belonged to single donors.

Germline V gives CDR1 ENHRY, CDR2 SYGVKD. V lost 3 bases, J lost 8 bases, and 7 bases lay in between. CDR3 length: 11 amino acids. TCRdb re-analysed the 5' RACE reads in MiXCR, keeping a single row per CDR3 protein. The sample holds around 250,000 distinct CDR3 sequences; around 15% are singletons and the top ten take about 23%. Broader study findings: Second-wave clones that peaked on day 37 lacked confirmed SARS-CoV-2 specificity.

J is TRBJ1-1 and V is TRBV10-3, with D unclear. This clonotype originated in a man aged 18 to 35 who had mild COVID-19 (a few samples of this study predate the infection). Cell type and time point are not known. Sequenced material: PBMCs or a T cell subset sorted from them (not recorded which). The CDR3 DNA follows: TGTGCCATCAGTGATGGATCGGAAGCTTTCTTT. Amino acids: CAISDGSEAFF.